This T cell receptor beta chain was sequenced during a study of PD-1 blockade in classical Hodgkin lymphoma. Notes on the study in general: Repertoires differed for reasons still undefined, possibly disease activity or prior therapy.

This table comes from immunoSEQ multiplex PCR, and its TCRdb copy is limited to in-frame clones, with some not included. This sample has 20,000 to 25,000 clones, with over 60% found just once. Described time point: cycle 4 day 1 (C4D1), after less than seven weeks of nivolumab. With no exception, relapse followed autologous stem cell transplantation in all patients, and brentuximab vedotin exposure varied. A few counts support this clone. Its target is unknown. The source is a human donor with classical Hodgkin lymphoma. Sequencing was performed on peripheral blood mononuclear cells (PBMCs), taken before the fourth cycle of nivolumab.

The CDR3 DNA reads TGTGCCAGGCCCCGGAACAATGAGCAGTTCTTC. This gives the protein CARPRNNEQFF. The gene calls are TRBV28 and TRBJ2-1; D call uncertain. V was shortened by 9 bases and J by 5 bases, with 8 bases between the two germline ends. This CDR3 contains 11 residues. Germline loops: CDR1 MDHEN, CDR2 SYDVKM.